A selection of T cell receptor beta chains follows, all from one sample in a study of cytomegalovirus exposure and HLA in healthy donors. Measured with immunoSEQ multiplex PCR; TCRdb has only the in-frame clones, and not every one. Of 120,000 or so clones listed, roughly 89% are singletons. The sample comprised PBMCs. These receptors all stem from a woman aged 18-30 years in good health and CMV-seronegative. Each CDR3 is given with its conserved first and last residue. D genes are given only for firm matches. The size field is filled for only some rows; it gives once, few, many or a size class.

v_gene	d_gene	j_gene	abundance	CDR3nt	CDR3aa
TRBV28	TRBD2	TRBJ2-2	NA	TGTGCCAGCAGTTCCGGGACTAGCGCGAACACCGGGGAGCTGTTTTTT	CASSSGTSANTGELFF
TRBV7-9	NA	TRBJ2-7	NA	TGTGCCAGCAGCCCAGGCGCCAACGGGGCCTACGAGCAGTACTTC	CASSPGANGAYEQYF
TRBV28	TRBD1	TRBJ1-2	NA	TGTGCCAGCAGTCTACACTCTACAGGGGCGCTCACCTTC	CASSLHSTGALTF
TRBV28	TRBD1	TRBJ2-4	once	TGTGCCAGCAGTCGGGACAGGGGATTGGTAAACATTCAGTACTTC	CASSRDRGLVNIQYF
TRBV5-4	NA	TRBJ2-1	NA	TGTGCCAGCAGCTTCGGAGGCTCCTACAATGAGCAGTTCTTC	CASSFGGSYNEQFF
TRBV28	TRBD1	TRBJ2-7	NA	TGTGCCAGCAGTTTCCGGGACAGGGCTTCCTACGAGCAGTACTTC	CASSFRDRASYEQYF
TRBV6-5	TRBD1	TRBJ2-5	NA	TGTGCCAGCAGTTCTGCCGGGACAGGGAAACAGACCCAGTACTTC	CASSSAGTGKQTQYF
TRBV5-4	NA	TRBJ2-1	NA	TGTGCCAGCAGCTTGGGGACTGGATACAATGAGCAGTTCTTC	CASSLGTGYNEQFF
TRBV5-4	TRBD2	TRBJ2-7	NA	TGTGCCAGCAGCTTGGCCGGGACTAGCGCCCACGAGCAGTACTTC	CASSLAGTSAHEQYF
TRBV6-1	NA	TRBJ1-1	NA	TGTGCCAGCAGTGCCCGGTGGAACACTGAAGCTTTCTTT	CASSARWNTEAFF
TRBV5-1	TRBD2	TRBJ2-7	NA	TGCGCCAGCAGCTTAAAGCGGGACGGCTACGAGCAGTACTTC	CASSLKRDGYEQYF
TRBV28	NA	TRBJ2-3	NA	TGTGCCAGCAGTCCGCCGCTAGGCGGGAGCACAGATACGCAGTATTTT	CASSPPLGGSTDTQYF
TRBV9	NA	TRBJ1-2	NA	TGTGCCAGCAGCGACGCGTTAACTAACTATGGCTACACCTTC	CASSDALTNYGYTF
TRBV12-2	NA	TRBJ2-7	once	TGTGCAAGTCGCCCTTCTTGGGACACACGCTACGAGCAGTACTTC	CASRPSWDTRYEQYF
TRBV5-1	NA	TRBJ1-2	NA	TGCGCCAGCAGCTTGGCCGGGGTCGCAGGCTATGGCTACACCTTC	CASSLAGVAGYGYTF
TRBV30	TRBD1	TRBJ1-2	NA	TGTGCCTCGGACAGGAACTATGGCTACACCTTC	CASDRNYGYTF
TRBV27	TRBD1	TRBJ1-5	once	TGTGCCAGCAGGACAGGGGCTGGTCAGCCCCAGCATTTT	CASRTGAGQPQHF
TRBV10-3	NA	TRBJ2-1	NA	TGTGCCATCGCGTCCTACAATGAGCAGTTCTTC	CAIASYNEQFF
TRBV29-1	NA	TRBJ1-1	NA	TGCAGCGTTGAAGTCGCGGGGGCCGGGGGTGAAGCTTTCTTT	CSVEVAGAGGEAFF
TRBV14	TRBD2	TRBJ2-7	once	TGTGCCAGCAGCCAAGTCGCCGGGGGGTCCGAGCAGTACTTC	CASSQVAGGSEQYF
TRBV11-2	NA	TRBJ2-7	NA	TGTGCCAGCAGCTTATGGTCAGGGGCCTACGAGCAGTACTTC	CASSLWSGAYEQYF
TRBV2	TRBD1	TRBJ2-2	NA	TGTGCCAGCAGAACGGGACAGGGGAACACCGGGGAGCTGTTTTTT	CASRTGQGNTGELFF
TRBV19	NA	TRBJ1-1	NA	TGTGCCAGTAGTATAGTATGGACAGCTTTGGCTGAAGCTTTCTTT	CASSIVWTALAEAFF
TRBV5-1	NA	TRBJ1-2	NA	TGCGCCAGCAGCTCCTTCCAGGGAAAGGGCTACACCTTC	CASSSFQGKGYTF
TRBV2	NA	TRBJ2-7	NA	TGTGCCAGCAGTGAGAGGGACTGGACGAACTACGAGCAGTACTTC	CASSERDWTNYEQYF
TRBV7-8	NA	TRBJ2-1	NA	TGTGCCAGCAGCCTTAGACTAGCCTACAATGAGCAGTTCTTC	CASSLRLAYNEQFF
TRBV21-1	NA	TRBJ2-2	NA	TGTGCCAGCAGCAAAGACCCTAGCGGGAGGCCACCCACCGGGGAGCTGTTTTTT	CASSKDPSGRPPTGELFF
TRBV13	TRBD2	TRBJ2-3	NA	TGTGCCAGCAGCTTAAAGGGACTAGCGGGGCTCGGGGATACGCAGTATTTT	CASSLKGLAGLGDTQYF
TRBV18	TRBD2	TRBJ2-1	few	TGTGCCAGCTCACCATCCACTAGCGGCGTCAATGAGCAGTTCTTC	CASSPSTSGVNEQFF
TRBV27	TRBD1	TRBJ2-5	NA	TGTGCCAGCAGTTTAGTAGGGGGCGTGAGACAAGAGACCCAGTACTTC	CASSLVGGVRQETQYF
TRBV25-1	NA	TRBJ1-2	NA	TGTGCCAGCAGCACAGGGTATACGGGCTACACCTTC	CASSTGYTGYTF
TRBV5-5	NA	TRBJ2-2	NA	TGTGCCAGCAGCTTGGGACTTGCCACCGGGGAGCTGTTTTTT	CASSLGLATGELFF
TRBV7-3	NA	TRBJ2-7	NA	TGTGCCAGCAGCCACGTTACTGGGGGGGAGCAGTACTTC	CASSHVTGGEQYF
TRBV19	NA	TRBJ2-1	once	TGTGCCAGTAGTAACAGGCTCCACAATGAGCAGTTCTTC	CASSNRLHNEQFF
TRBV23-1	TRBD2	TRBJ2-1	NA	TGCGCCAGCATTCCCATTCCCCAGACTAGCCACTCCTACAATGAGCAGTTCTTC	CASIPIPQTSHSYNEQFF
TRBV7-9	TRBD1	TRBJ2-7	once	TGTGCCAGCAGCCCCAGGGGGCGCGGGTTCTACGAGCAGTACTTC	CASSPRGRGFYEQYF
TRBV5-1	TRBD1	TRBJ2-4	NA	TGCGCCAGCAGCTTTGGGACAGGGATGAACATTCAGTACTTC	CASSFGTGMNIQYF